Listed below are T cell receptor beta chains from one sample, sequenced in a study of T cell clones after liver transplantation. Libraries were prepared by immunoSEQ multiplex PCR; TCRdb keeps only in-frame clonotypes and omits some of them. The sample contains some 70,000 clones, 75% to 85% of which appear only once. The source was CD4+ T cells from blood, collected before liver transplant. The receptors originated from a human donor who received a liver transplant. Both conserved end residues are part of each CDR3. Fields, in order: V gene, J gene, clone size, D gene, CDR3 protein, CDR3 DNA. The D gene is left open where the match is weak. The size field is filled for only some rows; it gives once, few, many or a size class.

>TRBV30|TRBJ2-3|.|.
CAWNRVPDTQYF
TGTGCCTGGAACAGGGTACCAGATACGCAGTATTTT
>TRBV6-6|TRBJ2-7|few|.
CASSSQPGSEQYF
TGTGCCAGCAGTTCTCAACCAGGGAGCGAGCAGTACTTC
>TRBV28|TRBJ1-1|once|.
CASSSTQGRGTEAFF
TGTGCCAGCAGTTCAACCCAGGGGCGTGGGACTGAAGCTTTCTTT
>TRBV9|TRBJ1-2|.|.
CASSGLTDGYTF
TGTGCCAGCAGCGGCCTTACAGATGGCTACACCTTC
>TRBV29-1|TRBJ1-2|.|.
CSVEGGRGGYTF
TGCAGCGTTGAGGGGGGGAGAGGCGGCTACACCTTC
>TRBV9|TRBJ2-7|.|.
CASSSGVSHEQYF
TGTGCCAGCAGCTCAGGGGTAAGCCACGAGCAGTACTTC
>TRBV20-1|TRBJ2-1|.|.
CSATLGNEQFF
TGCAGTGCTACACTGGGGAATGAGCAGTTCTTC
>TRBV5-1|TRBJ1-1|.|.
CASSLVGRGLNTEAFF
TGCGCCAGCAGCTTGGTGGGGCGGGGGTTGAACACTGAAGCTTTCTTT
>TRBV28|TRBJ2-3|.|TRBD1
CATHRQGEGYTQYF
TGTGCCACCCATAGACAGGGTGAAGGGTATACGCAGTATTTT
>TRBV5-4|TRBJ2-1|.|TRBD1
CASSLGQGIYNEQFF
TGTGCCAGCAGCTTGGGACAGGGGATCTACAATGAGCAGTTCTTC
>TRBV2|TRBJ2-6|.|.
CASRDQGTGANVLTF
TGTGCCAGCAGAGATCAGGGAACCGGGGCCAACGTCCTGACTTTC
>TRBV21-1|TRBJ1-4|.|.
CASSKAHWSGGIGEKLFF
TGTGCCAGCAGCAAAGCACATTGGTCCGGGGGGATCGGTGAAAAACTGTTTTTT
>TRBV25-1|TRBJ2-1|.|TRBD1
CASSERDRPYNEQFF
TGTGCCAGCAGTGAAAGGGACAGGCCCTACAATGAGCAGTTCTTC
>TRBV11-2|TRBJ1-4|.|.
CASTPMRGPFEKLFF
TGTGCCAGCACCCCCATGAGGGGACCCTTTGAAAAACTGTTTTTT
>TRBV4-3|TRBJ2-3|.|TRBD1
CASSPSPGQGAADTQYF
TGCGCCAGCAGCCCGTCTCCGGGACAGGGGGCCGCGGATACGCAGTATTTT
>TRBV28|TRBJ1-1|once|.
CASSFNGDTEAFF
TGTGCCAGCAGTTTCAATGGAGACACTGAAGCTTTCTTT
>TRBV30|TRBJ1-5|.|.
CAWSARGNNQPQHF
TGTGCCTGGAGTGCTAGAGGGAATAATCAGCCCCAGCATTTT
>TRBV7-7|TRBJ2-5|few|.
CASSSGGDETQYF
TGTGCCAGCAGCTCAGGTGGCGACGAGACCCAGTACTTC
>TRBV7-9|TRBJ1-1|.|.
CASSPGSFFSEAFF
TGTGCCAGCAGCCCAGGCAGCTTCTTCTCTGAAGCTTTCTTT
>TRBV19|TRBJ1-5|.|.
CASTWGSNQPQHF
TGTGCCAGTACTTGGGGTAGCAATCAGCCCCAGCATTTT
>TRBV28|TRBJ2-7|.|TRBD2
CASSLGGLAGGKKQYF
TGTGCCAGCAGTTTAGGTGGACTAGCGGGAGGAAAGAAGCAGTACTTC
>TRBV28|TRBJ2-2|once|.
CASSFGGANTGELFF
TGTGCCAGCAGTTTTGGGGGTGCGAACACCGGGGAGCTGTTTTTT
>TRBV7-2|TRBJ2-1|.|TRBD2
CASSLGETSGVGRQFF
TGTGCCAGCAGCTTAGGAGAGACTAGCGGGGTGGGTCGGCAGTTCTTC
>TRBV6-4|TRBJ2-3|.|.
CASSYQGGDTQYF
TGTGCCAGCAGTTACCAGGGGGGAGATACGCAGTATTTT
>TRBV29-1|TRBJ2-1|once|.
CSVEAEGAEDNEQFF
TGCAGCGTTGAGGCGGAAGGGGCAGAAGACAATGAGCAGTTCTTC
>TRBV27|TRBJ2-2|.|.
CASSPTRAYTGELFF
TGTGCCAGCAGTCCAACCCGGGCCTACACCGGGGAGCTGTTTTTT
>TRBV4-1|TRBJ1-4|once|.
CASSQAGGPGHLNEKLFF
TGCGCCAGCAGCCAAGCGGGGGGCCCGGGACACCTAAATGAAAAACTGTTTTTT
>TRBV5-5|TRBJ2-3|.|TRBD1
CASSLRLGQAIDTQYF
TGTGCCAGCAGCTTGCGGTTGGGACAGGCCATAGATACGCAGTATTTT
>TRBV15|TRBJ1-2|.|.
CATSRVDNYGYTF
TGTGCCACCAGCAGAGTCGACAACTATGGCTACACCTTC
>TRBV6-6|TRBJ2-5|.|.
CASRHQETQYF
TGTGCCAGCAGACACCAAGAGACCCAGTACTTC
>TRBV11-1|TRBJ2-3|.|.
CASSLGRSTDTQYF
TGTGCCAGCAGCTTAGGCAGAAGCACAGATACGCAGTATTTT
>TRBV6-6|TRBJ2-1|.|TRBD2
CASRTGTSGSEEQFF
TGTGCCAGCAGAACCGGGACTAGCGGGAGTGAGGAGCAGTTCTTC
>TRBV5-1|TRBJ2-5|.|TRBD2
CASSLHEREEETQYF
TGCGCCAGCAGCTTGCACGAGCGGGAGGAGGAGACCCAGTACTTC
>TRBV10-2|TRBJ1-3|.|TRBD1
CASSRDRGNTIYF
TGCGCCAGCAGTCGGGACAGGGGAAACACCATATATTTT
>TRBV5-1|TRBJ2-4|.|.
CASSPQDGLVAKNIQYF
TGCGCCAGCAGCCCCCAGGACGGATTAGTAGCCAAAAACATTCAGTACTTC
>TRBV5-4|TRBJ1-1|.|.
CASRFFSAVTEAFF
TGTGCCAGCAGATTCTTCAGTGCGGTGACTGAAGCTTTCTTT
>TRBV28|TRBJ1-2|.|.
CASGAGPLYGYTF
TGTGCCAGCGGCGCAGGGCCCCTCTATGGCTACACCTTC
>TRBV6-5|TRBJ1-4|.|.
CASSYSRTNEKLFF
TGTGCCAGCAGTTACTCACGGACGAATGAAAAACTGTTTTTT
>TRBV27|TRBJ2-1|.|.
CASRLEKNSYNEQFF
TGTGCCAGCAGATTAGAGAAAAACTCCTACAATGAGCAGTTCTTC
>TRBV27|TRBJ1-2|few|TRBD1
CASSPRQGRRQGYTF
TGTGCCAGCAGTCCACGACAGGGAAGGCGTCAAGGCTACACCTTC
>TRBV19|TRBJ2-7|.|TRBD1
CASSKWDRVGEQYF
TGTGCCAGTAGTAAATGGGACAGGGTTGGTGAGCAGTACTTC
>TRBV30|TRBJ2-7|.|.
CAWTFGGAIPYEQYF
TGTGCCTGGACGTTTGGGGGAGCGATTCCCTACGAGCAGTACTTC
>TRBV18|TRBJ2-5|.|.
CASSPQGGVETQYF
TGTGCCAGCTCACCTCAGGGTGGAGTAGAGACCCAGTACTTC